Listed below are T cell receptor beta chains from one sample, sequenced in a study of shared clonotypes between healthy human individuals. Sequencing used immunoSEQ multiplex PCR; TCRdb keeps in-frame clones, though not all of them. Seen here are some 900,000 clones, over 75% observed once, and the top ten hold roughly 1.5%. Sequencing was carried out using memory CD4+ T cells sorted from blood. The receptors shown here come from a man between 18 and 35 years old in good health. Each CDR3 is given with its conserved first and last residue. Each record gives: CDR3 length, J gene, V gene, D gene, CDR3 protein. D genes are given only for firm matches.

>16|TRBJ2-7|TRBV7-2|.
CASSLGPGGGINEQYF
>15|TRBJ1-3|TRBV6-1|TRBD1
CASSRDRDPGNTIYF
>17|TRBJ1-5|TRBV2|.
CASSEALGWDSNQPQHF
>13|TRBJ2-2|TRBV11-3|TRBD1
CASGTAHTGELFF
>15|TRBJ1-1|TRBV5-1|.
CASSFNSGSNTEAFF
>15|TRBJ2-5|TRBV5-6|.
CASSPKGRLQETQYF
>14|TRBJ1-2|TRBV7-8|.
CASSSEGTNYGYTF
>13|TRBJ1-1|TRBV11-2|.
CASSHRGAPGSFF
>14|TRBJ2-1|TRBV6-4|.
CASSDGPGYGEQFF
>13|TRBJ1-2|TRBV18|TRBD1
CASSPPTGNGYTF
>13|TRBJ2-5|TRBV18|.
CASSPLAAGPLNF